This is a list of T cell receptor beta chains from one sample in a study of T cells in Graves' hyperthyroidism and ophthalmopathy. MiXCR was run by TCRdb on the multiplex PCR reads, yielding one entry per CDR3 protein. The repertoire consists of some 600,000 distinct CDR3 sequences, with approximately 14% occurring once and the leading ten covering 4.5% to 6%. Specimen: blood. These receptors all stem from a woman in her twenties or thirties with Graves' hyperthyroidism that later progressed to Graves' ophthalmopathy. Both conserved end residues are part of each CDR3. D genes are given only for firm matches. A clone size is listed for some rows: how often the clone was seen (once, few, many), or a class if it is expanded.

d_call: -
v_call: TRBV28
clone_size: many
j_call: TRBJ2-1
cdr3_aa: CASSSSGSSSYNEQFF
cdr3_nt: TGTGCCAGCAGTTCCTCAGGGTCCAGCTCCTACAATGAGCAGTTCTTC

d_call: -
v_call: TRBV28
clone_size: few
j_call: TRBJ1-2
cdr3_aa: CASSLGTGRHGYTF
cdr3_nt: TGTGCCAGCAGTTTAGGGACGGGACGGCATGGCTACACCTTC

d_call: -
v_call: TRBV11-3
clone_size: few
j_call: TRBJ2-7
cdr3_aa: CASSLRRTYEQYF
cdr3_nt: TGTGCCAGCAGCTTAAGACGGACCTACGAGCAGTACTTC

d_call: -
v_call: TRBV7-2
clone_size: many
j_call: TRBJ1-1
cdr3_aa: CASSSDRATEAFF
cdr3_nt: TGTGCCAGCAGCTCGGACAGAGCCACTGAAGCTTTCTTT

d_call: TRBD2
v_call: TRBV4-1
clone_size: few
j_call: TRBJ2-7
cdr3_aa: CASSQLAGEYEQYF
cdr3_nt: TGCGCCAGCAGCCAACTAGCGGGAGAATACGAGCAGTACTTC

d_call: -
v_call: TRBV3-1
clone_size: many
j_call: TRBJ2-5
cdr3_aa: CASSQYKETQYF
cdr3_nt: TGTGCCAGCAGCCAATACAAAGAGACCCAGTACTTC

d_call: -
v_call: TRBV28
clone_size: few
j_call: TRBJ1-1
cdr3_aa: CASSPQVDGAFF
cdr3_nt: TGTGCCAGCAGTCCACAGGTGGACGGGGCTTTCTTT

d_call: -
v_call: TRBV6-1
clone_size: many
j_call: TRBJ1-2
cdr3_aa: CASQTSEPSNYGYTF
cdr3_nt: TGTGCCAGCCAGACATCGGAACCATCTAACTATGGCTACACCTTC

d_call: -
v_call: TRBV9
clone_size: many
j_call: TRBJ1-6
cdr3_aa: CASSWGDNSPLHF
cdr3_nt: TGTGCCAGCAGTTGGGGAGATAATTCACCCCTCCACTTT

d_call: -
v_call: TRBV20-1
clone_size: many
j_call: TRBJ2-3
cdr3_aa: CSARDTSQDTQYF
cdr3_nt: TGCAGTGCTAGAGATACGAGCCAGGATACGCAGTATTTT

d_call: TRBD1
v_call: TRBV5-6
clone_size: many
j_call: TRBJ2-7
cdr3_aa: CASSLPGTGYEQYF
cdr3_nt: TGTGCCAGCAGTCTCCCCGGGACAGGTTACGAGCAGTACTTC

d_call: -
v_call: TRBV20-1
clone_size: many
j_call: TRBJ2-1
cdr3_aa: CSAWDWGMSSYNEQFF
cdr3_nt: TGCAGTGCCTGGGACTGGGGAATGAGCTCCTACAATGAGCAGTTCTTC

d_call: -
v_call: TRBV2
clone_size: many
j_call: TRBJ1-2
cdr3_aa: CASSGGGYTF
cdr3_nt: TGTGCCAGCAGTGGAGGAGGCTACACCTTC

d_call: TRBD2
v_call: TRBV30
clone_size: many
j_call: TRBJ2-7
cdr3_aa: CAWREPGLAGSYEQYF
cdr3_nt: TGTGCCTGGAGGGAACCGGGACTAGCGGGCTCCTACGAGCAGTACTTC

d_call: -
v_call: TRBV7-3
clone_size: many
j_call: TRBJ1-6
cdr3_aa: CASSPMGQGSSPLHF
cdr3_nt: TGTGCCAGCAGCCCGATGGGGCAGGGTAGTTCACCCCTCCACTTT

d_call: -
v_call: TRBV6-1
clone_size: many
j_call: TRBJ2-3
cdr3_aa: CASGLDGGRAHTDTQYF
cdr3_nt: TGTGCCAGCGGATTGGATGGGGGCAGGGCGCACACAGATACGCAGTATTTT

d_call: TRBD1
v_call: TRBV9
clone_size: -
j_call: TRBJ2-7
cdr3_aa: CASSARTGSEQYF
cdr3_nt: TGTGCCAGCAGCGCACGGACAGGGTCCGAGCAGTACTTC

d_call: TRBD1
v_call: TRBV3-1
clone_size: -
j_call: TRBJ2-1
cdr3_aa: CASSQSHRGNEQFF
cdr3_nt: TGTGCCAGCAGCCAGTCTCACAGGGGCAATGAGCAGTTCTTC

d_call: -
v_call: TRBV15
clone_size: many
j_call: TRBJ1-1
cdr3_aa: CATSRGRILNTEAFF
cdr3_nt: TGTGCCACCAGCAGAGGAAGGATTTTGAACACTGAAGCTTTCTTT

d_call: -
v_call: TRBV27
clone_size: many
j_call: TRBJ2-6
cdr3_aa: CASTSGANVLTF
cdr3_nt: TGTGCCAGCACTAGTGGGGCCAACGTCCTGACTTTC

d_call: -
v_call: TRBV5-1
clone_size: -
j_call: TRBJ2-3
cdr3_aa: CASSPSTSTDTQYF
cdr3_nt: TGCGCCAGCAGCCCGTCCACTAGCACAGATACGCAGTATTTT

d_call: -
v_call: TRBV20-1
clone_size: many
j_call: TRBJ2-3
cdr3_aa: CSARGTVGTDTQYF
cdr3_nt: TGCAGTGCTAGGGGTACGGTGGGCACAGATACGCAGTATTTT

d_call: -
v_call: TRBV12-3/TRBV12-4
clone_size: many
j_call: TRBJ2-5
cdr3_aa: CASSLDSGLVTQYF
cdr3_nt: TGTGCCAGCTCCCTCGACAGCGGCCTGGTGACCCAGTACTTC

d_call: -
v_call: TRBV20-1
clone_size: -
j_call: TRBJ2-7
cdr3_aa: CSASGGYYEQYF
cdr3_nt: TGCAGTGCTAGTGGAGGCTACTACGAGCAGTACTTC

d_call: TRBD2
v_call: TRBV18
clone_size: many
j_call: TRBJ2-7
cdr3_aa: CASSPPSGGDPYEQYF
cdr3_nt: TGTGCCAGCTCACCACCGTCTGGGGGGGACCCCTACGAGCAGTACTTC

d_call: -
v_call: TRBV5-4
clone_size: few
j_call: TRBJ2-5
cdr3_aa: CASRKVRTGGVQETQYF
cdr3_nt: TGTGCCAGCAGAAAAGTCCGCACAGGTGGGGTCCAAGAGACCCAGTACTTC

d_call: -
v_call: TRBV11-2
clone_size: many
j_call: TRBJ2-1
cdr3_aa: CASRAQRSYNEQFF
cdr3_nt: TGTGCCAGCAGAGCCCAGCGGTCCTACAATGAGCAGTTCTTC

d_call: -
v_call: TRBV5-1
clone_size: many
j_call: TRBJ1-1
cdr3_aa: CASSLEDSYTEAFF
cdr3_nt: TGCGCCAGCAGCTTGGAGGACAGTTACACTGAAGCTTTCTTT

d_call: -
v_call: TRBV19
clone_size: -
j_call: TRBJ1-2
cdr3_aa: CVSSMGGDYGYTF
cdr3_nt: TGTGTCAGTAGTATGGGGGGGGACTATGGCTACACCTTC

d_call: -
v_call: TRBV7-6
clone_size: -
j_call: TRBJ2-2
cdr3_aa: CASTHGNTGELFF
cdr3_nt: TGTGCCAGCACCCACGGAAACACCGGGGAGCTGTTTTTT

d_call: TRBD1
v_call: TRBV19
clone_size: few
j_call: TRBJ2-7
cdr3_aa: CASSLSGTGGNEQYF
cdr3_nt: TGTGCCAGTAGTCTCTCCGGGACAGGGGGGAACGAGCAGTACTTC

d_call: -
v_call: TRBV6-1
clone_size: many
j_call: TRBJ2-1
cdr3_aa: CASSPSRNEQFF
cdr3_nt: TGTGCCAGCAGTCCCTCCCGCAATGAGCAGTTCTTC

d_call: TRBD1
v_call: TRBV4-3
clone_size: many
j_call: TRBJ1-1
cdr3_aa: CASRPTGGNTEAFF
cdr3_nt: TGCGCCAGCAGGCCAACAGGGGGCAACACTGAAGCTTTCTTT

d_call: TRBD2
v_call: TRBV11-2
clone_size: many
j_call: TRBJ2-5
cdr3_aa: CASSELAGVGETQYF
cdr3_nt: TGTGCCAGCAGCGAACTAGCGGGAGTCGGAGAGACCCAGTACTTC

d_call: -
v_call: TRBV2
clone_size: many
j_call: TRBJ2-2
cdr3_aa: CASSPDSPNTGELFF
cdr3_nt: TGTGCCAGCAGTCCAGACAGTCCGAACACCGGGGAGCTGTTTTTT

d_call: TRBD1
v_call: TRBV11-2
clone_size: many
j_call: TRBJ1-4
cdr3_aa: CASSWDRGDEKLFF
cdr3_nt: TGTGCCAGCAGCTGGGACAGGGGGGATGAAAAACTGTTTTTT

d_call: TRBD2
v_call: TRBV5-1
clone_size: many
j_call: TRBJ2-3
cdr3_aa: CASKGVAGEDTQYF
cdr3_nt: TGCGCCAGCAAAGGAGTAGCGGGAGAGGATACGCAGTATTTT

d_call: -
v_call: TRBV3-1
clone_size: few
j_call: TRBJ1-5
cdr3_aa: CASGDNQPQHF
cdr3_nt: TGTGCCAGCGGGGACAACCAGCCCCAGCATTTT

d_call: -
v_call: TRBV3-1
clone_size: few
j_call: TRBJ1-2
cdr3_aa: CASSPTGKGYTF
cdr3_nt: TGTGCCAGCAGCCCCACAGGGAAAGGCTACACCTTC

d_call: -
v_call: TRBV12-3/TRBV12-4
clone_size: many
j_call: TRBJ1-5
cdr3_aa: CASNGEGNQPQHF
cdr3_nt: TGTGCCAGCAATGGGGAAGGCAATCAGCCCCAGCATTTT

d_call: -
v_call: TRBV7-2
clone_size: many
j_call: TRBJ2-1
cdr3_aa: CASRLVAPNEQFF
cdr3_nt: TGTGCCAGCCGTCTCGTTGCCCCCAATGAGCAGTTCTTC

d_call: TRBD1
v_call: TRBV7-9
clone_size: few
j_call: TRBJ1-1
cdr3_aa: CASSMTGQMNTEAFF
cdr3_nt: TGTGCCAGCAGCATGACGGGACAGATGAACACTGAAGCTTTCTTT

d_call: -
v_call: TRBV5-1
clone_size: many
j_call: TRBJ2-7
cdr3_aa: CASSPDALWYEQYF
cdr3_nt: TGCGCCAGCAGCCCGGACGCGCTCTGGTACGAGCAGTACTTC

d_call: TRBD1
v_call: TRBV12-3/TRBV12-4
clone_size: many
j_call: TRBJ2-7
cdr3_aa: CASSPRQGGYEQYF
cdr3_nt: TGTGCCAGCAGTCCTCGACAGGGGGGCTACGAGCAGTACTTC

d_call: TRBD1
v_call: TRBV27
clone_size: many
j_call: TRBJ2-5
cdr3_aa: CASSPQGAGWETQYF
cdr3_nt: TGTGCCAGCAGTCCACAGGGGGCCGGGTGGGAGACCCAGTACTTC

d_call: TRBD2
v_call: TRBV19
clone_size: many
j_call: TRBJ2-3
cdr3_aa: CASKEAGGPRDTQYF
cdr3_nt: TGTGCCAGTAAGGAGGCGGGAGGGCCTAGGGATACGCAGTATTTT

d_call: TRBD1
v_call: TRBV6-1
clone_size: many
j_call: TRBJ1-1
cdr3_aa: CASSETGTGVGTEAFF
cdr3_nt: TGTGCCAGCAGTGAGACCGGGACAGGGGTAGGGACTGAAGCTTTCTTT

d_call: -
v_call: TRBV30
clone_size: -
j_call: TRBJ1-1
cdr3_aa: CACQQDTEAFF
cdr3_nt: TGTGCCTGTCAACAGGACACTGAAGCTTTCTTT

d_call: TRBD2
v_call: TRBV12-3/TRBV12-4
clone_size: many
j_call: TRBJ2-3
cdr3_aa: CASAGAADTQYF
cdr3_nt: TGTGCCAGCGCGGGAGCGGCAGATACGCAGTATTTT

d_call: -
v_call: TRBV28
clone_size: many
j_call: TRBJ1-1
cdr3_aa: CASGEGGGTEAFF
cdr3_nt: TGTGCCAGCGGGGAGGGGGGAGGCACTGAAGCTTTCTTT